The clone carrying this T cell receptor (beta chain) was counted at least ten times. The data were obtained in a study of T cell repertoires in cytomegalovirus infection. Trimming removed 4 bases from V and 1 base from J; junction bases left unmatched: 6. The length of the CDR3 is 16 residues. CDR1 is MNHNY and CDR2 is SVGAGI in the germline V gene (reference sequence). One entry per CDR3 protein results from TCRdb running MiXCR on the reads. The sample consists of about 330,000 distinct CDR3 sequences, 8% to 9.5% of them appearing once. Sequencing input: PBMCs. The chain couples TRBV6-6 to TRBJ2-3; 9 bases line up with TRBD2. The TCR was taken from a human donor in good health (CMV status not recorded). Some clones in this sample may be carry-over from other donors' samples. This CDR3 is CASSSSGGTRTDTQYF. The CDR3 nucleotides are TGTGCCAGCAGTTCAAGCGGGGGGACTCGCACAGATACGCAGTATTTT.